The rows below give T cell receptor beta chains drawn from one sample of a study of blood T cell repertoires in COVID-19. This table comes from immunoSEQ multiplex PCR, and its TCRdb copy is limited to in-frame clones, with some not included. The table records more than 100,000 clones, around 82% of them present only once. Material for sequencing was peripheral blood. Receptor source: a man aged 60 to 69 with acute or convalescent COVID-19. Each CDR3 is given with its conserved first and last residue. Fields, in order: J gene, V gene, clone size, D gene, CDR3 protein, CDR3 DNA. The D gene is left open where the match is weak. The listing skips clone size in some rows; elsewhere it reads once, few, many or a size class.

TRBJ1-2 | TRBV19 | NA | NA | CASSIGGGQEGYTF | TGTGCCAGTAGTATCGGCGGGGGGCAGGAGGGCTACACCTTC
TRBJ2-3 | TRBV27 | NA | NA | CASSPSGGLAITQYF | TGTGCCAGCAGTCCGAGTGGAGGCCTAGCTATTACGCAGTATTTT
TRBJ1-1 | TRBV7-3 | NA | NA | CASRLSSGGENTEAFF | TGTGCCAGCAGGCTTAGTTCGGGAGGGGAGAACACTGAAGCTTTCTTT
TRBJ1-1 | TRBV5-4 | NA | NA | CASSREGPNTEAFF | TGTGCCAGCAGCCGCGAGGGTCCGAACACTGAAGCTTTCTTT
TRBJ2-2 | TRBV3-1/TRBV3-2 | NA | TRBD1 | CASSQGQGTGELFF | TGTGCCAGCAGCCAAGGACAGGGGACCGGGGAGCTGTTTTTT
TRBJ2-2 | TRBV5-1 | NA | TRBD1 | CASSSDRGQNTGELFF | TGCGCCAGCAGCTCGGACAGGGGGCAGAACACCGGGGAGCTGTTTTTT
TRBJ2-1 | TRBV30 | NA | NA | CAWSSRPSDEQFF | TGTGCCTGGAGTTCACGCCCTAGCGATGAGCAGTTCTTC
TRBJ2-1 | TRBV7-6 | NA | TRBD2 | CASSFSGSEYNEQFF | TGTGCCAGCAGCTTCAGCGGGAGTGAGTACAATGAGCAGTTCTTC
TRBJ2-7 | TRBV7-9 | NA | NA | CASSLGGNSYEQYF | TGTGCCAGCAGCTTAGGCGGGAACTCCTACGAGCAGTACTTC
TRBJ2-7 | TRBV11-1 | NA | TRBD2 | CASSYGTSGAYEQYF | TGTGCCAGCAGTTACGGGACTAGCGGAGCCTACGAGCAGTACTTC
TRBJ2-3 | TRBV9 | NA | NA | CASAKGRGFTDTQYF | TGTGCCAGCGCTAAAGGGAGAGGTTTCACAGATACGCAGTATTTT
TRBJ1-1 | TRBV10-3 | NA | NA | CAIRADRNTEAFF | TGTGCCATCAGAGCGGACAGGAACACTGAAGCTTTCTTT
TRBJ2-1 | TRBV5-1 | NA | NA | CASLPTLGRNEQFF | TGCGCCAGCCTACCAACACTAGGTCGCAATGAGCAGTTCTTC
TRBJ2-1 | TRBV5-1 | once | TRBD2 | CASSLPGTSEQFF | TGCGCCAGCAGCCTCCCCGGGACTAGTGAGCAGTTCTTC
TRBJ2-5 | TRBV19 | once | TRBD2 | CASSRTSGKETQYF | TGTGCCAGTAGTAGGACTAGCGGGAAAGAGACCCAGTACTTC
TRBJ2-5 | TRBV5-4 | once | NA | CASSLGVAQETQYF | TGTGCCAGCAGCTTGGGTGTAGCTCAAGAGACCCAGTACTTC
TRBJ2-5 | TRBV6-1 | few | NA | CASSERWSPGETQYF | TGTGCCAGCAGTGAAAGGTGGAGCCCCGGAGAGACCCAGTACTTC
TRBJ2-5 | TRBV6-1 | NA | NA | CASSVRRGSGEETQYF | TGTGCCAGCAGTGTCCGCAGGGGCAGTGGTGAGGAGACCCAGTACTTC
TRBJ2-3 | TRBV5-4 | NA | NA | CASSLAGSSTDTQYF | TGTGCCAGCAGCTTGGCGGGATCTAGCACAGATACGCAGTATTTT
TRBJ2-3 | TRBV7-9 | NA | TRBD2 | CASSLVAGGPVDTQYF | TGTGCCAGCAGCTTGGTAGCGGGGGGGCCAGTAGATACGCAGTATTTT
TRBJ1-1 | TRBV6-1 | NA | NA | CASSESWTANTEAFF | TGTGCCAGCAGTGAAAGCTGGACAGCGAACACTGAAGCTTTCTTT
TRBJ2-1 | TRBV30 | NA | NA | CAWESRNEQFF | TGTGCCTGGGAGTCCCGGAATGAGCAGTTCTTC
TRBJ2-1 | TRBV6-5 | NA | TRBD2 | CASSYGLAGANEQFF | TGTGCCAGCAGTTACGGCCTAGCGGGGGCCAATGAGCAGTTCTTC
TRBJ2-6 | TRBV27 | NA | NA | CATSGSGLSGANVLTF | TGTGCCACCTCGGGTAGCGGACTGTCTGGGGCCAACGTCCTGACTTTC
TRBJ1-1 | TRBV5-1 | NA | TRBD1 | CASSGQGALRETEAFF | TGCGCCAGCAGTGGACAGGGGGCGTTACGAGAAACTGAAGCTTTCTTT
TRBJ1-1 | TRBV6-6 | NA | NA | CASSYSLQSEAFF | TGTGCCAGCAGTTACTCGCTACAGTCTGAAGCTTTCTTT
TRBJ2-7 | TRBV27 | NA | TRBD1 | CASSSPNRGTYEQYF | TGTGCCAGCAGTTCCCCGAACAGGGGGACCTACGAGCAGTACTTC
TRBJ1-1 | TRBV3-1/TRBV3-2 | NA | NA | CASSQVRGGTEAFF | TGTGCCAGCAGCCAAGTCCGGGGGGGCACTGAAGCTTTCTTT
TRBJ2-7 | TRBV5-1 | NA | TRBD1 | CASSLPQGAAEQYF | TGCGCCAGCAGCTTGCCTCAGGGGGCTGCCGAGCAGTACTTC
TRBJ2-2 | TRBV6-5 | few | NA | CASRPRVGITGELFF | TGTGCCAGCAGACCCAGGGTTGGGATCACCGGGGAGCTGTTTTTT
TRBJ1-4 | TRBV2 | NA | TRBD1 | CASSEIGQGGEKLFF | TGTGCCAGCAGTGAAATCGGACAGGGCGGTGAAAAACTGTTTTTT
TRBJ2-5 | TRBV6-4 | NA | TRBD1 | CASSDPTTGNIGAQYF | TGTGCCAGCAGTGACCCGACGACAGGGAATATCGGGGCCCAGTACTTC
TRBJ1-1 | TRBV19 | NA | NA | CASSTHQGPENTEAFF | TGTGCCAGTAGTACTCATCAGGGCCCCGAGAACACTGAAGCTTTCTTT
TRBJ1-2 | TRBV14 | once | NA | CASSETGSPSYGYTF | TGTGCCAGCAGCGAAACAGGCTCGCCTTCCTATGGCTACACCTTC
TRBJ1-2 | TRBV6-5 | NA | TRBD1 | CASSWTGVKYGYTF | TGTGCCAGCAGTTGGACAGGGGTCAAATATGGCTACACCTTC
TRBJ1-2 | TRBV6-6 | NA | NA | CASSGQSYGYTF | TGTGCCAGCAGTGGACAGTCTTATGGCTACACCTTC
TRBJ1-2 | TRBV6-4 | NA | NA | CASPAGPVVPGHRKHTF | TGTGCCAGCCCAGCTGGCCCGGTTGTACCGGGACACCGCAAGCACACCTTC
TRBJ2-1 | TRBV4-2 | NA | TRBD2 | CASSPRTSGGDEQFF | TGTGCCAGCAGCCCCCGGACTAGCGGGGGCGATGAGCAGTTCTTC
TRBJ2-5 | TRBV5-1 | NA | TRBD1 | CASSGQVYQETQYF | TGCGCCAGCAGCGGACAGGTGTACCAAGAGACCCAGTACTTC
TRBJ2-1 | TRBV14 | once | TRBD2 | CASSFAGVWNEQFF | TGTGCCAGCAGCTTTGCGGGAGTTTGGAATGAGCAGTTCTTC
TRBJ1-4 | TRBV7-9 | NA | NA | CASSLLGETNEKLFF | TGTGCCAGCAGCTTACTCGGGGAAACTAATGAAAAACTGTTTTTT
TRBJ1-1 | TRBV19 | NA | NA | CASSMRGNTEAFF | TGTGCCAGTAGTATGCGCGGGAACACTGAAGCTTTCTTT
TRBJ1-2 | TRBV5-1 | few | NA | CASSLGGHGYTF | TGCGCCAGCAGCTTGGGCGGCCATGGCTACACCTTC
TRBJ2-5 | TRBV5-1 | NA | TRBD1 | CASSVSGQFQETQYF | TGCGCCAGCAGCGTGTCGGGACAGTTTCAAGAGACCCAGTACTTC
TRBJ1-1 | TRBV7-8 | NA | NA | CASSFQGKDTEAFF | TGTGCCAGCAGCTTTCAGGGGAAGGACACTGAAGCTTTCTTT
TRBJ1-6 | TRBV30 | NA | NA | CAWAEGTYNSPLHF | TGTGCCTGGGCAGAGGGCACCTATAATTCACCCCTCCACTTT
TRBJ2-2 | TRBV12-5 | NA | TRBD2 | CASEENNRLAGDTGELFF | TGTGCTAGTGAAGAGAATAATCGACTAGCGGGAGATACCGGGGAGCTGTTTTTT
TRBJ2-7 | TRBV27 | NA | TRBD1 | CASSPSRGPYEQYF | TGTGCCAGCAGTCCCAGCAGGGGGCCGTACGAGCAGTACTTC
TRBJ1-5 | TRBV12-5 | NA | NA | CASGSQGGNQPQHF | TGTGCTAGTGGTTCACAGGGTGGGAATCAGCCCCAGCATTTT
TRBJ2-7 | TRBV7-7 | NA | NA | CASSLGDCKRQHEQYF | TGTGCCAGCAGCTTAGGGGACTGTAAGAGGCAGCACGAGCAGTACTTC
TRBJ2-7 | TRBV5-5 | NA | TRBD2 | CASSFRSGDTYEQYF | TGTGCCAGCAGCTTCCGTAGCGGGGATACTTACGAGCAGTACTTC
TRBJ1-3 | TRBV7-9 | once | NA | CASSSEVAAGNTIYF | TGTGCCAGCAGTTCCGAAGTAGCCGCTGGAAACACCATATATTTT
TRBJ1-5 | TRBV6-5 | few | TRBD1 | CASSNRGVYLQPQHF | TGTGCCAGCAGTAACAGGGGTGTTTACTTGCAGCCCCAGCATTTT
TRBJ1-1 | TRBV5-1 | NA | TRBD1 | CASSSGQGNTEAFF | TGCGCCAGCAGCTCTGGACAGGGGAACACTGAAGCTTTCTTT
TRBJ2-4 | TRBV27 | once | NA | CASSLSATGGWYIQYF | TGTGCCAGCAGTTTATCCGCGACAGGCGGGTGGTACATTCAGTACTTC
TRBJ1-6 | TRBV9 | NA | NA | CASSVVDTLGSPLHF | TGTGCCAGCAGCGTAGTAGACACCTTGGGTTCACCCCTCCACTTT
TRBJ2-7 | TRBV5-5 | NA | TRBD1 | CASSQGQALSYEQYF | TGTGCCAGCAGCCAAGGACAGGCCCTATCCTACGAGCAGTACTTC
TRBJ2-3 | TRBV19 | NA | NA | CASSIANTDTQYF | TGTGCCAGTAGTATAGCCAACACAGATACGCAGTATTTT
TRBJ2-3 | TRBV15 | NA | NA | CATSRDGRDSDTQYF | TGTGCCACCAGCAGAGATGGTCGGGATTCAGATACGCAGTATTTT